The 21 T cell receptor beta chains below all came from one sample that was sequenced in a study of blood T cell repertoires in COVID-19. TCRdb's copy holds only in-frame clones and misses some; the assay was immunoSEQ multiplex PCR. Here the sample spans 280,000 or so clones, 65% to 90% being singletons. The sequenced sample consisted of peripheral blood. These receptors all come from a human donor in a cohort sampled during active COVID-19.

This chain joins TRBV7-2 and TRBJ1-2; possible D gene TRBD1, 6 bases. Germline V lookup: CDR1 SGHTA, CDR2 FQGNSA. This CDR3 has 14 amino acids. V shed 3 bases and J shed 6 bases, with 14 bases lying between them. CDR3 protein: CASSFSRDTDGYTF. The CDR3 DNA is TGTGCCAGCAGCTTTTCCCGGGACACCGATGGCTACACCTTC.

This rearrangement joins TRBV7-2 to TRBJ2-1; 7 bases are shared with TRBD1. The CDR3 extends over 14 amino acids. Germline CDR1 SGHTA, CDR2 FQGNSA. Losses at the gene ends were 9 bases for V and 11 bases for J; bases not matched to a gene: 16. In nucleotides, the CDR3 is TGTGCCAGTTCGACCGGGACAGCGGAATTGAAGCAGTTCTTC. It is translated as CASSTGTAELKQFF.

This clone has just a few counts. This CDR3 is CASSPNAPNAQETQYF. DNA for the CDR3: TGTGCCAGCTCACCCAACGCCCCCAATGCGCAAGAGACCCAGTACTTC. The V call is TRBV18, the J call TRBJ2-5, with no clear D. With 3 bases removed from V and 2 bases from J, the gap between germline ends came to 16 bases. Germline V CDR1 and CDR2: KGHSH, LQKENI. The CDR3 is made up of 16 amino acids.

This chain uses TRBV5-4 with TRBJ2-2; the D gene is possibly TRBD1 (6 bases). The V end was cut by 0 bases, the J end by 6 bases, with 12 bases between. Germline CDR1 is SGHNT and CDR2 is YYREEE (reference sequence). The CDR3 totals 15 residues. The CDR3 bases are TGTGCCAGCAGCTTGGGGGGGCAGGGACCCGGGGAGCTGTTTTTT. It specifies CASSLGGQGPGELFF.

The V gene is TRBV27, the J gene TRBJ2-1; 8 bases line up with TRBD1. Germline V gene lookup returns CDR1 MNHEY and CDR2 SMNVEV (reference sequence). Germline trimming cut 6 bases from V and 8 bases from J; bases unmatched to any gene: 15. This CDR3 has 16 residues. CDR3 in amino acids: CASSRPSGTGYHEQFF. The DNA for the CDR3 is TGTGCCAGCAGCCGCCCGTCCGGGACAGGCTATCATGAGCAGTTCTTC.

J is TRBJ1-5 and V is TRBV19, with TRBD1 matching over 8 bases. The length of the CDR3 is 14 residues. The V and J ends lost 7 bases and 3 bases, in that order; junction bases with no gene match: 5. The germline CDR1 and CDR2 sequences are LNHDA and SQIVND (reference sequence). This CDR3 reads CASTKDRVNQPQHF. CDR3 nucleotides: TGTGCCAGTACCAAGGACAGGGTCAATCAGCCCCAGCATTTT.

The CDR3 reads CASGLTPPTGYGYTF. The CDR3 nucleotides read TGTGCTAGTGGTTTGACGCCCCCCACCGGCTATGGCTACACCTTC. The V call is TRBV12-5, the J call TRBJ1-2; D not resolved. The germline V gene encodes CDR1 LGHNT and CDR2 FRNRAP. V lost 2 bases and J 4 bases, leaving 14 bases between the germline ends. This CDR3 comprises 15 residues.

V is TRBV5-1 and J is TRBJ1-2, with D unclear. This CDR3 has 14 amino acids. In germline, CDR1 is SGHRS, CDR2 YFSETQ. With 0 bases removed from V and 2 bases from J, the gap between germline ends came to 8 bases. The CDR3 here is CASSLGPENYGYTF. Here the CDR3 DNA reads TGCGCCAGCAGCTTGGGCCCGGAGAACTATGGCTACACCTTC.

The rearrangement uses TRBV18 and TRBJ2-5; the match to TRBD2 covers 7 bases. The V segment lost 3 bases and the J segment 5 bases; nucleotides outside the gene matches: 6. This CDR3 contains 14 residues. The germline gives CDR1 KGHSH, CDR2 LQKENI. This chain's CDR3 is CASSPPGGVETQYF. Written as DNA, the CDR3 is TGTGCCAGCTCACCGCCGGGAGGAGTGGAGACCCAGTACTTC.

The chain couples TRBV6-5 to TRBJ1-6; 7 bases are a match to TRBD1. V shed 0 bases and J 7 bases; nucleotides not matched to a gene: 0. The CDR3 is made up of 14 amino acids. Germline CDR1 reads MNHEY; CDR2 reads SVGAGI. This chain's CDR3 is CASSYSTGNSPLHF. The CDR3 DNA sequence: TGTGCCAGCAGTTACTCGACAGGGAATTCACCCCTCCACTTT.

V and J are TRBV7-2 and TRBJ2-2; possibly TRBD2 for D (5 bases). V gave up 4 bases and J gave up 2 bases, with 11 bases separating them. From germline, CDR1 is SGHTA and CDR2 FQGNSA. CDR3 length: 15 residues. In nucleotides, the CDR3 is TGTGCCAGCAGCTCGGACTTGAGAAACACCGGGGAGCTGTTTTTT. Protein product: CASSSDLRNTGELFF. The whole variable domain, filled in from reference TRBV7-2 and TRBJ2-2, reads GAGVSQSPSNKVTEKGKDVELRCDPISGHTALYWYRQSLGQGLEFLIYFQGNSAPDKSGLPSDRFSAERTGGSVSTLTIQRTQQEDSAVYLCASSSDLRNTGELFFGEGSRLTVL.

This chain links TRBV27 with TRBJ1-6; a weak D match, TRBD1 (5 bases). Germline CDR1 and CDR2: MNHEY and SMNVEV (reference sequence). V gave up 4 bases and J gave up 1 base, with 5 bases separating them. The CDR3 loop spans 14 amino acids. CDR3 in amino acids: CASSSGSYNSPLHF. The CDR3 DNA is TGTGCCAGCAGTTCAGGGTCCTATAATTCACCCCTCCACTTT.

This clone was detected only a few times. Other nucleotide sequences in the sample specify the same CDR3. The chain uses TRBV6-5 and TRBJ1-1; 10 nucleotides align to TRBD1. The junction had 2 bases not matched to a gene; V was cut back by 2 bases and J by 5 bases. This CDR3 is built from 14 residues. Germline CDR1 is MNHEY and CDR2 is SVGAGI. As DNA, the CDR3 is TGTGCCAGCAGTTACGACAGGGGGCTTACTGAAGCTTTCTTT. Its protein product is CASSYDRGLTEAFF.

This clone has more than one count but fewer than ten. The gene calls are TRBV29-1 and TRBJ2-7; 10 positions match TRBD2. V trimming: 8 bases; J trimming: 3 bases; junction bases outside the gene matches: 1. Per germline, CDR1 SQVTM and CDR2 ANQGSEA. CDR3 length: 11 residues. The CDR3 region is CSWTSGYEQYF. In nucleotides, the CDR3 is TGCAGCTGGACTAGCGGCTACGAGCAGTACTTC.

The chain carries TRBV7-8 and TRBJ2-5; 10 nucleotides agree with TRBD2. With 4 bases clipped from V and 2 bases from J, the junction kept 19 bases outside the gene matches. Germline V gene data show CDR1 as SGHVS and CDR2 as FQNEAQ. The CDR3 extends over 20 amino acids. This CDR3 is CASSSYRITSGAGLQETQYF. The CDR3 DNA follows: TGTGCCAGCAGCTCCTACCGGATCACTAGCGGGGCGGGACTTCAAGAGACCCAGTACTTC.

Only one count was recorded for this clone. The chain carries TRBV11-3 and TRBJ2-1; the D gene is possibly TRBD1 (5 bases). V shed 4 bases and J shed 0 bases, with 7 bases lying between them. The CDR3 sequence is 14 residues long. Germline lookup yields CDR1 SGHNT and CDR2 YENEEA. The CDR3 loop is CASSSDSSYNEQFF. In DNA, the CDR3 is TGTGCCAGCAGCTCTGACAGCTCCTACAATGAGCAGTTCTTC.

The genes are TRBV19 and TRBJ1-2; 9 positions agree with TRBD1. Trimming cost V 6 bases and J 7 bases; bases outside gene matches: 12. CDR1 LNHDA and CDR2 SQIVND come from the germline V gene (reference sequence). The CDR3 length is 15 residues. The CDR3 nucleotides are TGTGCCAGTAGGCCCTGGGGGGACAGGGCTTTTGGCTACACCTTC. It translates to CASRPWGDRAFGYTF.

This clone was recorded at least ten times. CDR3: CSVEGQRTDTQYF. CDR3 sequence (DNA): TGCAGTGTCGAGGGACAGCGCACAGATACGCAGTATTTT. This chain links TRBV29-1 with TRBJ2-3; TRBD1 agrees at 7 bases. This CDR3 is built from 13 residues. Germline CDR1 SQVTM, CDR2 ANQGSEA.

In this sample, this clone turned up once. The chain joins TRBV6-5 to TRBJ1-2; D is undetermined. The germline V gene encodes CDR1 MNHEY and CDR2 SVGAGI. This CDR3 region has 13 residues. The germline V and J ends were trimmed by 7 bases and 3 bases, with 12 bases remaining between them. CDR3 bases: TGTGCCAGCAAACAACCCGCCCACTATGGCTACACCTTC. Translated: CASKQPAHYGYTF.

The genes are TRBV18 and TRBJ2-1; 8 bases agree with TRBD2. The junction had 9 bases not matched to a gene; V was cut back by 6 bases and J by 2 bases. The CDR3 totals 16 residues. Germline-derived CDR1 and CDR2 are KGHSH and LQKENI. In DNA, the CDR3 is TGTGCCAGCTCCCGAATGGGAGCGGGAGCCTACAATGAGCAGTTCTTC. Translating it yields CASSRMGAGAYNEQFF.

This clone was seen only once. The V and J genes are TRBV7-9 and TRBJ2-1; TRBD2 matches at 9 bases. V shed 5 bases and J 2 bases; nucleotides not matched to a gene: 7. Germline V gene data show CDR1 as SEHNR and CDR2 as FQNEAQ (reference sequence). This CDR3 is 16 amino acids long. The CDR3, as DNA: TGTGCCAGCAGCCAGAGAATAGCGGGAGCCTACAATGAGCAGTTCTTC. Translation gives CASSQRIAGAYNEQFF.